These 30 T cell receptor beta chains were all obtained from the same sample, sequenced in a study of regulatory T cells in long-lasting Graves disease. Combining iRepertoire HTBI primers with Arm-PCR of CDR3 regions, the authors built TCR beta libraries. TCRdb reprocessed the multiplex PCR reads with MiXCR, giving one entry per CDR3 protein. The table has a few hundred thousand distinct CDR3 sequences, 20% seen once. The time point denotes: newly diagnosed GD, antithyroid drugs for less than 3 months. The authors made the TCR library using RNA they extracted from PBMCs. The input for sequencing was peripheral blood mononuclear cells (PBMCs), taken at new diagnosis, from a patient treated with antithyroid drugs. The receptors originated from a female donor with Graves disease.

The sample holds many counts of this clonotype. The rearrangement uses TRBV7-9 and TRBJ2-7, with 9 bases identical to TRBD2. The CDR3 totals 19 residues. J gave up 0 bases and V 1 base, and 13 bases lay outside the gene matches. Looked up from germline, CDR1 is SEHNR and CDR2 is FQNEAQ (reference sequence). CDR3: CASSLVSPAGGPFSYEQYF. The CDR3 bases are TGTGCCAGCAGCTTAGTTAGTCCAGCGGGGGGCCCCTTCTCCTACGAGCAGTACTTC. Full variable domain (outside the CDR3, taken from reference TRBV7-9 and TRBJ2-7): DTGVSQNPRHKITKRGQNVTFRCDPISEHNRLYWYRQTLGQGPEFLTYFQNEAQLEKSRLLSDRFSAERPKGSFSTLEIQRTEQGDSAMYLCASSLVSPAGGPFSYEQYFGPGTRLTVT.

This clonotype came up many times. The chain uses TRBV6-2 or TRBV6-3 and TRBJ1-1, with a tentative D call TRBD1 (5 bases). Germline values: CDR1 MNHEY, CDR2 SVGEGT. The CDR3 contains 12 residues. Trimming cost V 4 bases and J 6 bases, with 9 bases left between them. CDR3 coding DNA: TGTGCCAGCAGTTGGGGACGGGCTGAAGCTTTCTTT. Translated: CASSWGRAEAFF.

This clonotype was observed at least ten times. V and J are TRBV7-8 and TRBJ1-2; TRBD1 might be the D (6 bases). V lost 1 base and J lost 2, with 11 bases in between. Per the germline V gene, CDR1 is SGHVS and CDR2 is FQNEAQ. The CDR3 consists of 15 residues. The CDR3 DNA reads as TGTGCCAGCAGCTTAGAGTCAGGGGCCAACTATGGCTACACCTTC. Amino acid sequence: CASSLESGANYGYTF.

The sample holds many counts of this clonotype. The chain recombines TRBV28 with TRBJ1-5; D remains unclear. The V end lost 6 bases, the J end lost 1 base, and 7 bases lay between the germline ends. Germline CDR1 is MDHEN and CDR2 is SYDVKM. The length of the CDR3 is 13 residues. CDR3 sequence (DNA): TGTGCCAGCAGACATGACAGCAATCAGCCCCAGCATTTT. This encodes CASRHDSNQPQHF.

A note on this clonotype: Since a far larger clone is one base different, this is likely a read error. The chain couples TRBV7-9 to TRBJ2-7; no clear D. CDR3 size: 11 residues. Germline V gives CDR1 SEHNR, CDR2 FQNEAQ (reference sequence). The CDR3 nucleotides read TGTGCCAACAGCGCCCTGACGGAGCAGTACTTC. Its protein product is CANSALTEQYF.

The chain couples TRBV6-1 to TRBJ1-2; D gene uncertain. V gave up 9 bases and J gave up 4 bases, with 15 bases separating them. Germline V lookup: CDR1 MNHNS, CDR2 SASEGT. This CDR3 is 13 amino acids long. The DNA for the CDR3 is TGTGCCAGTCTATCAGACAAGGTCTATGGCTACACCTTC. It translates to CASLSDKVYGYTF.

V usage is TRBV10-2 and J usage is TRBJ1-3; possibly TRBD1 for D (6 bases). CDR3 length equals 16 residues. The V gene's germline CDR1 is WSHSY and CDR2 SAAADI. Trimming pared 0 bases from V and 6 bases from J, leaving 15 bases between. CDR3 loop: CASSESAAGVANTIYF. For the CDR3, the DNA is TGCGCCAGCAGTGAGTCCGCGGCAGGGGTAGCAAACACCATATATTTT.

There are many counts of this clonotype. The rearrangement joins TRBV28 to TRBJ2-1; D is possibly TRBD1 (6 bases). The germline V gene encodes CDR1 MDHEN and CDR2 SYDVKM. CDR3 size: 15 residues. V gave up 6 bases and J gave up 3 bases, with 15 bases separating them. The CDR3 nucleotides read TGTGCCAGCAGGGATGGACAGTCCCGCTACAATGAGCAGTTCTTC. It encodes CASRDGQSRYNEQFF.

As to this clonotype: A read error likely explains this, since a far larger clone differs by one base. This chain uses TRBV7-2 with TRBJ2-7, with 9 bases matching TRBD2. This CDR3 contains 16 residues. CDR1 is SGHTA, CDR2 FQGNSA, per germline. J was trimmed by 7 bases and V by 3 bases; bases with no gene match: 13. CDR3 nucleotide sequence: TGTGCCAGCAGCTTCCGCGCGGGAGGGCCGTACAATGAGCAGTACTTC. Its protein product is CASSFRAGGPYNEQYF.

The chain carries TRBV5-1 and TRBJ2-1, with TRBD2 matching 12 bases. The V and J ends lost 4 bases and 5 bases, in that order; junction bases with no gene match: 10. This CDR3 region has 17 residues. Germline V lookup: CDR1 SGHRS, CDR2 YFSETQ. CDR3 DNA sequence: TGCGCCAGCAGCGGACTAGCGGGATTCGCCGAACACAATGAGCAGTTCTTC. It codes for CASSGLAGFAEHNEQFF.

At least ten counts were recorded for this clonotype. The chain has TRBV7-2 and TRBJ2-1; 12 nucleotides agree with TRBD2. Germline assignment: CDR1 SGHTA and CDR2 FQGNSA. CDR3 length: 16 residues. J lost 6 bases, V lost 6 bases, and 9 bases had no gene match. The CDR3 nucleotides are TGTGCCAGCAGTTCACGGACTAGCGGGACCCTCAATGAGCAGTTCTTC. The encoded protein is CASSSRTSGTLNEQFF.

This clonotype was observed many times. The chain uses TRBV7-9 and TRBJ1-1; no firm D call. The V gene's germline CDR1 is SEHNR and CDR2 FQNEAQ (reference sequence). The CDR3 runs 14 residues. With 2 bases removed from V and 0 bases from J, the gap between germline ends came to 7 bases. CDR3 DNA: TGTGCCAGCAGCTTAAACATTATGAACACTGAAGCTTTCTTT. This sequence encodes CASSLNIMNTEAFF.

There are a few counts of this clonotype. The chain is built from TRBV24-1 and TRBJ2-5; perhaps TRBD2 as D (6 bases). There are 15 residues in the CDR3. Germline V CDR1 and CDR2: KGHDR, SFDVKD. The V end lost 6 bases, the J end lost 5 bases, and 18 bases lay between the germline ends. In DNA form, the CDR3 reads TGTGCCACCAGTCCCTCGACGGGGGAAGGGGAGACCCAGTACTTC. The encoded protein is CATSPSTGEGETQYF.

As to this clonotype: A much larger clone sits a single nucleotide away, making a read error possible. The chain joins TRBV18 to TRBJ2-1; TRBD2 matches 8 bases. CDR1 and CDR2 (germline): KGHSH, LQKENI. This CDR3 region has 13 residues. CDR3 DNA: TGTGCCAGCTCACCAGAGCAGCGGGAGACCCAGTGCTTC. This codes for CASSPEQRETQCF.

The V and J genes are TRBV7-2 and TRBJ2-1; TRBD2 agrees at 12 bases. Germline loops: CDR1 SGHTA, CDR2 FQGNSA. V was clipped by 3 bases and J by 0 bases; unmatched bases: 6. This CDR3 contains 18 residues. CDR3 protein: CASSFSLAGGSSYNEQFF. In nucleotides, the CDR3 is TGTGCCAGCAGCTTTAGTCTAGCGGGAGGGAGCTCCTACAATGAGCAGTTCTTC.

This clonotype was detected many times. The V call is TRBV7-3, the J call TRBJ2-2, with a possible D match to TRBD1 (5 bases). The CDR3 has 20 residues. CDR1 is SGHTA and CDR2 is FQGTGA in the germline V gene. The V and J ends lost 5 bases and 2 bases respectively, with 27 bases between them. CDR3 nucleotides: TGTGCCAGCAGCCTAATCAGGGCGGCAGGCCTCTCCCTTAACACCGGGGAGCTGTTTTTT. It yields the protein CASSLIRAAGLSLNTGELFF.

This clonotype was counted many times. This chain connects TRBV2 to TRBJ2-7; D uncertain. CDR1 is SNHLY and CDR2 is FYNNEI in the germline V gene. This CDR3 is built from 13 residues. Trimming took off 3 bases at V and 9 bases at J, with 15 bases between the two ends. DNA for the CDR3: TGTGCCAGCAGTGAGGGTTTGATAAGGATGCAGTACTTC. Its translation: CASSEGLIRMQYF.

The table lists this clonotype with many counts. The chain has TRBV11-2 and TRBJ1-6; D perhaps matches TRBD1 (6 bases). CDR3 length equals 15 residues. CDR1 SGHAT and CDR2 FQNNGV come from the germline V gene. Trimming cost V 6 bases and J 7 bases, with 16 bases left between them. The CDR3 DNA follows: TGTGCCAGCAGTCCGAGGACAGTCGGAAATTCACCCCTCCACTTT. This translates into CASSPRTVGNSPLHF.

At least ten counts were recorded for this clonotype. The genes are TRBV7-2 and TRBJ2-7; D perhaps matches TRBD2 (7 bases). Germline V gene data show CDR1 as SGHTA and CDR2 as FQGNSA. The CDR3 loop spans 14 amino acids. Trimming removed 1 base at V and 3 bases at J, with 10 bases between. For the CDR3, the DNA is TGTGCCAGCAGCTTAGGGGAGGGGGTCTACGAGCAGTACTTC. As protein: CASSLGEGVYEQYF.

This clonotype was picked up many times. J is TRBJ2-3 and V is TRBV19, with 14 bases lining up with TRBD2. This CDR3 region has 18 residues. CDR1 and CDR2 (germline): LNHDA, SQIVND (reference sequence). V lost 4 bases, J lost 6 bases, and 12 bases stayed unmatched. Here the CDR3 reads CASSTHGTSGGFTDTQYF. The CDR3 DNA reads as TGTGCCAGTAGTACCCACGGGACTAGCGGGGGATTCACGGATACGCAGTATTTT. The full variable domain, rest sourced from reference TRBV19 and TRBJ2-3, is DGGITQSPKYLFRKEGQNVTLSCEQNLNHDAMYWYRQDPGQGLRLIYYSQIVNDFQKGDIAEGYSVSREKKESFPLTVTSAQKNPTAFYLCASSTHGTSGGFTDTQYFGPGTRLTVL.

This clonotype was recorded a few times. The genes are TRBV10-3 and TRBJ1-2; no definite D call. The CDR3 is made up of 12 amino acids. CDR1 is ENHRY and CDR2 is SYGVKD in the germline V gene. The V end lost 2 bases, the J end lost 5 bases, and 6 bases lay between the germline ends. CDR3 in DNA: TGTGCCATCAGTGAGGCAGGATATGGCTACACCTTC. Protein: CAISEAGYGYTF.

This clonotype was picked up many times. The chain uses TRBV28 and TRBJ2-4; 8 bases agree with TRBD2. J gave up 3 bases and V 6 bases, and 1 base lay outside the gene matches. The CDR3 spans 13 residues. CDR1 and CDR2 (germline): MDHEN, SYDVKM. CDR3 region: CASSRGGKNIQYF. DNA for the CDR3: TGTGCCAGCAGCCGGGGGGGCAAAAACATTCAGTACTTC.

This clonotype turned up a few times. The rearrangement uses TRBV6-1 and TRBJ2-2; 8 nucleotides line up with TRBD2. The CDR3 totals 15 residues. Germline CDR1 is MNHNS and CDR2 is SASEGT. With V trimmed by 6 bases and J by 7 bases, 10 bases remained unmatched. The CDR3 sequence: CASRTGGRIVGELFF. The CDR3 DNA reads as TGTGCCAGCAGGACGGGGGGGCGCATCGTCGGGGAGCTGTTTTTT.

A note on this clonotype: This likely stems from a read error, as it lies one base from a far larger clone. The CDR3 region is CASIGDINNEQSF. The DNA for the CDR3 is TGTGCCAGCATAGGGGACATTAACAATGAGCAGTCCTTC. The genes are TRBV7-9 and TRBJ2-1, with D perhaps TRBD1 (6 bases). Germline CDR1 reads SEHNR; CDR2 reads FQNEAQ (reference sequence). The length of the CDR3 is 13 residues.

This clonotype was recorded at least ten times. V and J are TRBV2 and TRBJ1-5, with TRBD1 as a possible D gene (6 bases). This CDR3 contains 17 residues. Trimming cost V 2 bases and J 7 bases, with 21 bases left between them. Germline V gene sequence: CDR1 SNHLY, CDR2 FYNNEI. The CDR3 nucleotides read TGTGCCAGCAGTGAACCCCGGGGCGGGGGCGCTGGGCAGCCCCAGCATTTT. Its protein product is CASSEPRGGGAGQPQHF.

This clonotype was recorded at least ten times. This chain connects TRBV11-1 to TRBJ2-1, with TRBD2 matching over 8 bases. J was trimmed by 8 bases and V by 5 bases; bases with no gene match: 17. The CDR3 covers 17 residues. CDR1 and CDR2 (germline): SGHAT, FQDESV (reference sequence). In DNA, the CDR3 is TGTGCCAGCAGCGCCACGTCCAGCGGGGGAAGCCCGCATGAGCAGTTCTTC. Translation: CASSATSSGGSPHEQFF.

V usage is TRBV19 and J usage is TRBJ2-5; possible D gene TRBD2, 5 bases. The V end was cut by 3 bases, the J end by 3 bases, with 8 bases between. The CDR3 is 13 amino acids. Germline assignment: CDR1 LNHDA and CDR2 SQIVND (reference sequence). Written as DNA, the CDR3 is TGTGCCAGTAGTATTTGGGGAGAAGAGACCCAGTACTTC. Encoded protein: CASSIWGEETQYF.

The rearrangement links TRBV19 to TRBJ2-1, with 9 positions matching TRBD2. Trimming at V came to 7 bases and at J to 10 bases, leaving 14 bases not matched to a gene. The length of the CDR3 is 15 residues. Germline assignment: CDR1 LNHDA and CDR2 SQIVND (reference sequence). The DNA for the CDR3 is TGTGCCAGTACTCCTGGCGGGGGGGCCCTGGGAGAGCAGTTCTTC. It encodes CASTPGGGALGEQFF.

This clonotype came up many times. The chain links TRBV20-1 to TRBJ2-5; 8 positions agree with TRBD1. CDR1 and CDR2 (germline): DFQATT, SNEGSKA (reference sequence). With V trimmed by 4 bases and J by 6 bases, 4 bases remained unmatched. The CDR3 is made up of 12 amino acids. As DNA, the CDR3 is TGCAGTGCTACCGGGACAGGAAAGACCCAGTACTTC. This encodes CSATGTGKTQYF.

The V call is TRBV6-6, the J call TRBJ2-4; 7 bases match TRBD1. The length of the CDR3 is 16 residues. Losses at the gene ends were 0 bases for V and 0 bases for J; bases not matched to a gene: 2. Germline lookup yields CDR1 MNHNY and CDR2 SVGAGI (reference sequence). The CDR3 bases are TGTGCCAGCAGTTACTCATCAGGGGGAGCCAAAAACATTCAGTACTTC. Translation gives CASSYSSGGAKNIQYF.